This T cell receptor (beta chain) emerged from a study of cytomegalovirus exposure and HLA in healthy donors. Germline values: CDR1 SGHDN, CDR2 FVKESK. V lost 4 bases and J lost 4; bases outside the gene matches: 9. CDR3 length: 15 amino acids. TCRdb keeps only in-frame clones here, not all; method: immunoSEQ multiplex PCR. The data hold some 150,000 clones, with roughly nine tenths observed a single time. This TCR was recovered from a man aged 18-30 years in good health and CMV-seronegative. The rearrangement joins TRBV14 to TRBJ2-7; 8 nucleotides line up with TRBD2. Sequencing was performed on PBMCs. CDR3 sequence reads: CASSPRLARLYEQYV. The CDR3 DNA is TGTGCCAGCAGCCCCCGACTAGCGAGGTTATACGAGCAGTACGTC.